This is a list of T cell receptor beta chains from one sample in a study of blood T cell repertoires in COVID-19. Profiling relied on immunoSEQ multiplex PCR, and the TCRdb table lists in-frame clones only, not all of them. The sample shows some 350,000 clones, 75% to 90% of them seen only once. The sample comprised PBMCs or T cells enriched from blood (not recorded which). The source is a man between 25 and 39 years old who had recovered from COVID-19. Each CDR3 is given with its conserved first and last residue. The D gene is left open where the match is weak. Rows may omit the clone size; those that give it use once, few, many or a size class.

CDR3 protein: CASSPSPSSSYNEQFF
CDR3 DNA: TGTGCCAGTAGTCCCTCGCCGAGTAGCTCCTACAATGAGCAGTTCTTC
D gene: NA
clone size: NA
V gene: TRBV19
J gene: TRBJ2-1

CDR3 protein: CASSLLSDQPQHF
CDR3 DNA: TGTGCCAGCAGCTTACTATCCGATCAGCCCCAGCATTTT
D gene: NA
clone size: NA
V gene: TRBV7-2
J gene: TRBJ1-5

CDR3 protein: CASSPAGTGYGYTF
CDR3 DNA: TGTGCCAGCAGCCCCGCCGGGACAGGGTATGGCTACACCTTC
D gene: TRBD1
clone size: NA
V gene: TRBV6-5
J gene: TRBJ1-2

CDR3 protein: CASSPRRGTEAFF
CDR3 DNA: TGTGCCAGCAGCCCGCGCAGGGGCACTGAAGCTTTCTTT
D gene: NA
clone size: NA
V gene: TRBV7-9
J gene: TRBJ1-1

CDR3 protein: CSVSFLAGGNEQFF
CDR3 DNA: TGCAGCGTTTCCTTTCTAGCGGGGGGAAATGAGCAGTTCTTC
D gene: TRBD2
clone size: NA
V gene: TRBV29-1
J gene: TRBJ2-1

CDR3 protein: CASSQVAGLGAFF
CDR3 DNA: TGTGCCAGCAGCCAAGTCGCAGGGTTGGGAGCTTTCTTT
D gene: NA
clone size: NA
V gene: TRBV3-1/TRBV3-2
J gene: TRBJ1-1

CDR3 protein: CASSHQGNTEAFF
CDR3 DNA: TGTGCCAGCAGCCATCAGGGGAACACTGAAGCTTTCTTT
D gene: NA
clone size: NA
V gene: TRBV4-2
J gene: TRBJ1-1

CDR3 protein: CASSFTSGRNQETQYF
CDR3 DNA: TGTGCCAGCAGCTTTACTAGCGGGCGAAACCAAGAGACCCAGTACTTC
D gene: TRBD2
clone size: NA
V gene: TRBV5-4
J gene: TRBJ2-5

CDR3 protein: CASHLGNTEAFF
CDR3 DNA: TGTGCCAGCCACCTAGGAAACACTGAAGCTTTCTTT
D gene: NA
clone size: NA
V gene: TRBV5-4
J gene: TRBJ1-1

CDR3 protein: CASSSHATGNAEAFF
CDR3 DNA: TGTGCCAGCAGTTCCCATGCGACAGGAAACGCTGAAGCTTTCTTT
D gene: NA
clone size: NA
V gene: TRBV28
J gene: TRBJ1-1

CDR3 protein: CSVVEGVPTDTQYF
CDR3 DNA: TGCAGCGTTGTTGAGGGGGTCCCCACAGATACGCAGTATTTT
D gene: NA
clone size: NA
V gene: TRBV29-1
J gene: TRBJ2-3

CDR3 protein: CASSQVRTSVKYEQYF
CDR3 DNA: TGTGCCAGCAGCCAAGTGAGGACTAGCGTTAAATACGAGCAGTACTTC
D gene: TRBD2
clone size: NA
V gene: TRBV3-1/TRBV3-2
J gene: TRBJ2-7

CDR3 protein: CASSIEFRGYGYTF
CDR3 DNA: TGTGCCAGTAGTATAGAGTTCAGGGGCTATGGCTACACCTTC
D gene: NA
clone size: NA
V gene: TRBV19
J gene: TRBJ1-2

CDR3 protein: CASSEGRGGGYEQYF
CDR3 DNA: TGCGCCAGCAGTGAAGGACGTGGGGGCGGCTACGAGCAGTACTTC
D gene: NA
clone size: NA
V gene: TRBV10-1
J gene: TRBJ2-7

CDR3 protein: CASSYVRDTQYF
CDR3 DNA: TGTGCCAGCAGTTATGTGCGAGATACGCAGTATTTT
D gene: NA
clone size: NA
V gene: TRBV6-6
J gene: TRBJ2-3

CDR3 protein: CASSGGAMPSISTDTQYF
CDR3 DNA: TGTGCCAGCAGCGGTGGGGCCATGCCCTCCATTAGCACAGATACGCAGTATTTT
D gene: NA
clone size: NA
V gene: TRBV5-4
J gene: TRBJ2-3

CDR3 protein: CASSPGRAGNTIYF
CDR3 DNA: TGTGCCAGCAGCCCCGGGAGGGCTGGAAACACCATATATTTT
D gene: NA
clone size: NA
V gene: TRBV7-6
J gene: TRBJ1-3

CDR3 protein: CASSYSRREGNQPQHF
CDR3 DNA: TGTGCCAGCAGTTACTCGAGAAGGGAGGGCAATCAGCCCCAGCATTTT
D gene: NA
clone size: NA
V gene: TRBV6-5
J gene: TRBJ1-5

CDR3 protein: CASSPAGGGEEKLFF
CDR3 DNA: TGTGCCAGCAGCCCCGCGGGGGGGGGTGAGGAAAAACTGTTTTTT
D gene: NA
clone size: once
V gene: TRBV7-9
J gene: TRBJ1-4

CDR3 protein: CASRWGGSYEQYF
CDR3 DNA: TGTGCCTCCCGGTGGGGAGGCTCCTACGAGCAGTACTTC
D gene: NA
clone size: NA
V gene: TRBV28
J gene: TRBJ2-7

CDR3 protein: CASSSGQGGDTQYF
CDR3 DNA: TGTGCCAGCAGCTCCGGACAGGGGGGCGATACGCAGTATTTT
D gene: TRBD1
clone size: NA
V gene: TRBV7-7
J gene: TRBJ2-3

CDR3 protein: CASSQQPTGNEQYF
CDR3 DNA: TGTGCCAGCAGCCAACAACCTACAGGGAACGAGCAGTACTTC
D gene: NA
clone size: few
V gene: TRBV4-2
J gene: TRBJ2-7

CDR3 protein: CASSSPGGALGSPLHF
CDR3 DNA: TGTGCCAGCAGCTCCCCCGGGGGGGCCTTAGGCTCACCCCTCCACTTT
D gene: NA
clone size: NA
V gene: TRBV11-2
J gene: TRBJ1-6

CDR3 protein: CASSHSHRGQAEKLFF
CDR3 DNA: TGTGCCAGCAGCCATTCACACAGGGGGCAGGCTGAAAAACTGTTTTTT
D gene: TRBD1
clone size: NA
V gene: TRBV11-2
J gene: TRBJ1-4

CDR3 protein: CASRPDRSTEAFF
CDR3 DNA: TGTGCCAGCAGACCCGACAGGAGCACTGAAGCTTTCTTT
D gene: NA
clone size: NA
V gene: TRBV6-5
J gene: TRBJ1-1

CDR3 protein: CASSPDRGHQNTEAFF
CDR3 DNA: TGTGCCAGCTCACCCGACCGGGGACACCAGAACACTGAAGCTTTCTTT
D gene: NA
clone size: NA
V gene: TRBV18
J gene: TRBJ1-1

CDR3 protein: CASSSMGQNNEKLFF
CDR3 DNA: TGTGCCAGCAGCTCTATGGGACAGAACAATGAAAAACTGTTTTTT
D gene: TRBD1
clone size: NA
V gene: TRBV7-8
J gene: TRBJ1-4

CDR3 protein: CASSWGLAGGRTDTQYF
CDR3 DNA: TGTGCCAGCAGCTGGGGACTAGCGGGGGGCCGCACAGATACGCAGTATTTT
D gene: TRBD2
clone size: NA
V gene: TRBV5-4
J gene: TRBJ2-3

CDR3 protein: CASSQSGPGSGNTIYF
CDR3 DNA: TGTGCCAGCAGCCAATCCGGGCCAGGGTCCGGAAACACCATATATTTT
D gene: NA
clone size: NA
V gene: TRBV16
J gene: TRBJ1-3

CDR3 protein: CAITGLLNTEAFF
CDR3 DNA: TGTGCCATCACGGGACTGCTGAACACTGAAGCTTTCTTT
D gene: NA
clone size: few
V gene: TRBV10-3
J gene: TRBJ1-1

CDR3 protein: CASRGPNYGYTF
CDR3 DNA: TGTGCCTCCAGGGGCCCTAACTATGGCTACACCTTC
D gene: NA
clone size: NA
V gene: TRBV30
J gene: TRBJ1-2

CDR3 protein: CAISPIDRGAQHF
CDR3 DNA: TGTGCCATCAGTCCCATTGACCGGGGAGCCCAGCATTTT
D gene: NA
clone size: NA
V gene: TRBV10-3
J gene: TRBJ1-5

CDR3 protein: CASSWRGVRQETQYF
CDR3 DNA: TGTGCCAGTAGTTGGCGGGGGGTCCGACAAGAGACCCAGTACTTC
D gene: TRBD2
clone size: NA
V gene: TRBV19
J gene: TRBJ2-5

CDR3 protein: CASSGGSSYEQYF
CDR3 DNA: TGTGCCAGCTCGGGGGGGTCCTCCTACGAGCAGTACTTC
D gene: TRBD2
clone size: NA
V gene: TRBV18
J gene: TRBJ2-7

CDR3 protein: CASSIGGASYNEQFF
CDR3 DNA: TGTGCCAGCAGCATTGGGGGCGCCTCCTACAATGAGCAGTTCTTC
D gene: NA
clone size: NA
V gene: TRBV7-9
J gene: TRBJ2-1